Given below is one T cell receptor beta chain in context. The antigen is not known. This record belongs to a study of T cell responses to AZD1222 COVID-19 vaccine. Overall study results and limits: Of the AZD1222 recipients, only six or seven were seropositive at baseline.

The data were produced by immunoSEQ multiplex PCR, yet TCRdb's version contains in-frame clones alone and is incomplete. The repertoire holds some 150,000 clones, with about 91% as singletons. This CDR3 comprises 15 residues. V was shortened by 0 bases and J by 6 bases, with 13 bases between the two germline ends. Per the germline V gene, CDR1 is LGHNA and CDR2 is YSLEER. This specimen consisted of peripheral blood, obtained on day 0 of AZD1222 vaccination. The chain recombines TRBV4-3 with TRBJ2-3; TRBD2 is a possible D gene (5 bases). The TCR was taken from an adult in good health. CDR3 protein: CASSQDSSPADTQYF. Written as DNA, the CDR3 is TGCGCCAGCAGCCAAGATTCTAGCCCAGCCGATACGCAGTATTTT.